This T cell receptor beta chain was obtained from a study of blood T cells in healthy people across ages (dated by TCRdb to between 2015 and 2016). Regarding the complete study: Template switching captured roughly one uniquely barcoded TCR beta cDNA molecule per two T cells in model experiments. The study measured age-related changes in TCR beta repertoire diversity using deep sequencing normalized with unique cDNA molecular identifiers. The donors were split into four age groups: young (average about 15 years), middle-aged (around 37), aged (approximately 60) and long-lived (roughly 77). To avoid experimental bias, donors of different ages were randomly spread across the sequencing lanes. Two additional independent replicas of 1 million unique cDNA reads from the same blood draw were analyzed for two donors (one aged 18 to 29 and one aged 80 or older). The research as a whole found: Observed TCR beta diversity per million T cells fell roughly linearly with age, and a significant reduction was already apparent by age about 43. A strong correlation was found between observed TCR beta diversity and the percentage of naive T cells measured by flow cytometry. Because the CMV infection status of the donors was unknown, age-related changes in expanded clonotypes may potentially have been confounded. Estimates of total diversity based on one million sequenced T cells were considered lower bounds and underestimates. Because profiling used bulk unsorted PBMCs, naive and antigen-experienced compartments could not be compared conclusively. Compared with the aged group, the long-lived group had more naive CD4+ T cells, fewer expanded clones and increased TCR diversity, a pattern suggesting age selection.

As for this clonotype: The antigen this receptor binds is unknown. Base qualities are not at hand, and no much larger clone is one base apart.

The CDR3 measures 15 amino acids from cysteine to phenylalanine. Only CDR3 DNA remains: 45 bases, in frame from the first base. A distance of 12 bases separates the germline ends of V and J, which lose 0 bases and 7 bases respectively. CDR1 and CDR2, looked up from the germline V gene, are MGHRA and YSYEKL. The library was obtained by 5' RACE. Sequencer: Illumina HiSeq 2500. A second PCR of 7 to 11 cycles was performed with a sample-barcoded 5' primer and a J-beta primer mix. A template-switch 5' adaptor carrying 12 random nucleotides introduced a unique molecular identifier onto each TCR beta cDNA molecule. Each sample yielded at least 2.5 million CDR3-containing paired-end reads. All of the RNA was converted into first-strand cDNA using the Mint cDNA synthesis kit, with a TRBC-specific oligonucleotide serving as the primer. Following uracil-DNA glycosylase treatment, a first 18-cycle PCR with universal primers M1SS and BC2_uni_R was performed on all cDNA. The original pipeline was this. For normalization, 1 million high-quality reads, each with a distinct molecular identifier, were randomly selected from each sample. Reads sharing molecular identifiers were discarded rather than binned into consensus sequences. CDR3 identification, clonotype clustering and error correction used MiTCR with a Q25 quality threshold and the strictest error-elimination algorithm. A nonparametric unseen species model with Euler transformation was used to estimate a lower bound on total TCR beta diversity. TCRdb applied fastp at Q25 and MiXCR to the public reads, then kept only in-frame beta chains. Each entry is one CDR3 protein sequence, shown with its most common DNA and genes. In this record, the V and J calls reflect TCRdb's handling and not the investigators' own analysis. In all, the sample holds over a million distinct CDR3 sequences, and roughly 60% of those were seen once. The leading ten clones occupy roughly 7% of the sample.

The roughly 39 donors, aged about 6 to 100 years, were systemically healthy Caucasian individuals from Russia. Each donor gave around 9 milliliters of peripheral blood, collected into EDTA-treated Vacutainer tubes. Ficoll-Paque density-gradient centrifugation was used to isolate PBMCs, with at least 6 million per sample. Total RNA, at least 6 micrograms per sample, was extracted from PBMCs with Trizol reagent. For every donor, an aliquot of PBMCs went through flow cytometry to measure the percentages of naive CD45RAhigh/CD27high T cells. The receptor chain draws on TRBV4-1 and TRBJ1-4; the D gene is unclear. The clonotype originates from a man between 18 and 29 years old in good health. The sequenced material came from blood. The CDR3: CASSQDPGAGEKLFF. The bases read TGCGCCAGCAGCCAAGATCCGGGAGCGGGTGAAAAACTGTTTTTT.